These 27 T cell receptor beta chains came from one sample sequenced in a study of blood T cell repertoires in COVID-19. Profiled with immunoSEQ multiplex PCR; TCRdb holds only in-frame clones, not every one. In the table there are approximately 50,000 clones, approximately 89% of which are singletons. The sequenced material came from peripheral blood. The source of these receptors is a woman older than 75 with acute or convalescent COVID-19.

V and J are TRBV4-1 and TRBJ1-2, with D possibly being TRBD1 (6 bases). The germline V and J ends were trimmed by 0 bases and 4 bases, with 21 bases remaining between them. Per the germline V gene, CDR1 is MGHRA and CDR2 is YSYEKL. The CDR3 loop spans 18 amino acids. In nucleotides, the CDR3 is TGCGCCAGCAGCCAAGATGCGTCCACGGCAGGGGTCCTCTATGGCTACACCTTC. This gives the protein CASSQDASTAGVLYGYTF.

The chain combines TRBV12-3 or TRBV12-4 with TRBJ1-2, with D possibly being TRBD1 (6 bases). The CDR3 loop spans 12 amino acids. The ends were cut back, 5 bases at V and 5 bases at J, with 9 bases in the middle. This CDR3 is CASSPTGYGYTF. In nucleotides, the CDR3 is TGTGCCAGCAGTCCGACAGGTTATGGCTACACCTTC.

This clone was counted a single time. This chain connects TRBV7-9 to TRBJ2-3; D possibly corresponds to TRBD2 (5 bases). The CDR3 loop spans 15 amino acids. Looked up from germline, CDR1 is SEHNR and CDR2 is FQNEAQ (reference sequence). Trimming took off 1 base at V and 3 bases at J, with 11 bases between the two ends. The CDR3 DNA reads TGTGCCAGCAGCTTAGGTTCCGGGAATACAGATACGCAGTATTTT. It translates to CASSLGSGNTDTQYF.

In nucleotides, the CDR3 is TGTGCCTGGGGACTAGCGGGGGGAGCGGAGACCCAGTACTTC. Its protein product is CAWGLAGGAETQYF. This chain uses TRBV30 with TRBJ2-5; 14 positions match TRBD2. Germline V gene sequence: CDR1 GTSNPN, CDR2 SVGIG (reference sequence). There are 14 residues in the CDR3. V was pared by 5 bases and J by 5 bases, with 4 bases of the junction left unmatched.

The gene calls are TRBV6-6 and TRBJ1-2, with D possibly being TRBD1 (5 bases). Per germline, CDR1 MNHNY and CDR2 SVGAGI (reference sequence). Trimming took off 7 bases at V and 2 bases at J, with 14 bases between the two ends. This CDR3 comprises 14 residues. CDR3 in amino acids: CASIQSGGNYGYTF. The CDR3 DNA follows: TGTGCCAGCATCCAAAGCGGGGGGAACTATGGCTACACCTTC.

The chain employs TRBV9 and TRBJ1-3; D is unclear. The CDR3 has 15 amino acids. V was trimmed by 2 bases and J by 0 bases, leaving 9 bases between them. The germline V gene has CDR1 SGDLS and CDR2 YYNGEE. CDR3 bases: TGTGCCAGCAGCGTCCTAGGTGGCTCTGGAAACACCATATATTTT. Amino acids: CASSVLGGSGNTIYF.

The rearrangement joins TRBV19 to TRBJ1-5, with 9 bases that match TRBD1. After removal of 6 bases from V and 3 bases from J, the junction contained 6 bases not matched to a gene. The CDR3 is made up of 15 amino acids. Germline CDR1 and CDR2: LNHDA and SQIVND (reference sequence). The DNA for the CDR3 is TGTGCCAGTAGCCGCGGACAGGGGAACAATCAGCCCCAGCATTTT. Amino acids: CASSRGQGNNQPQHF.

V and J are TRBV13 and TRBJ2-7; 9 bases are a match to TRBD1. CDR1 is PRHDT, CDR2 FYEKMQ, per germline (reference sequence). The J segment lost 0 bases and the V segment lost 5 bases, leaving 5 bases of the junction unmatched. This CDR3 has 15 amino acids. The CDR3 DNA follows: TGTGCCAGCAGCGAACAGGGGGCCCCCTCCTACGAGCAGTACTTC. As protein: CASSEQGAPSYEQYF.

The V gene is TRBV4-2, the J gene TRBJ1-1; 7 nucleotides line up with TRBD1. The germline V gene has CDR1 LGHNA and CDR2 YNFKEQ. V shed 5 bases and J 9 bases; nucleotides not matched to a gene: 6. This CDR3 is 12 amino acids long. For the CDR3, the DNA is TGTGCCAGCAGCTCGACAGGGCTTAAAGCTTTCTTT. Translated, it gives CASSSTGLKAFF.

J is TRBJ1-1 and V is TRBV6-5, with TRBD1 matching over 7 bases. After removal of 9 bases from V and 1 base from J, the junction contained 8 bases not matched to a gene. The CDR3 consists of 14 residues. The germline V gene encodes CDR1 MNHEY and CDR2 SVGAGI. This chain's CDR3 is CASRAGGENTEAFF. In DNA form, the CDR3 reads TGTGCCAGTAGGGCAGGGGGAGAGAACACTGAAGCTTTCTTT.

V and J are TRBV2 and TRBJ1-4; D is possibly TRBD1 (5 bases). This CDR3 spans 14 amino acids. Germline CDR1 SNHLY, CDR2 FYNNEI. Deletions cut 6 bases from V and 4 bases from J, with 12 bases between. The CDR3 nucleotides read TGTGCCAGCAGCCCGACAGTAAATAATGAAAAACTGTTTTTT. Protein sequence: CASSPTVNNEKLFF.

The V call is TRBV6-4, the J call TRBJ1-5; 7 bases are a match to TRBD1. J lost 2 bases, V lost 0 bases, and 22 bases had no gene match. The CDR3 runs 22 residues. The V gene's germline CDR1 is MRHNA and CDR2 SNTAGT. In DNA form, the CDR3 reads TGTGCCAGCAGTGACTCACGTCTCGGACAGGACCACCTCAATTTATGCAATCAGCCCCAGCATTTT. Residues: CASSDSRLGQDHLNLCNQPQHF.

The chain's CDR3 is CASSRASQETQYF. The CDR3 DNA follows: TGTGCCAGTAGTAGGGCAAGCCAAGAGACCCAGTACTTC. The chain recombines TRBV19 with TRBJ2-5; D ambiguous. V dropped 4 bases and J dropped 1 base, with 7 bases sitting between them. This CDR3 contains 13 residues. In germline, CDR1 is LNHDA, CDR2 SQIVND (reference sequence).

The chain links TRBV25-1 to TRBJ1-2; D is possibly TRBD1 (5 bases). This CDR3 spans 15 amino acids. CDR1 MGHDK and CDR2 SYGVNS come from the germline V gene. Trimming cost V 3 bases and J 4 bases, with 15 bases left between them. The CDR3 sequence is CASSDPDTSGYGYTF. The DNA of the CDR3 is TGTGCCAGCAGTGACCCGGACACCTCTGGCTATGGCTACACCTTC.

This clone has a single count. The chain joins TRBV12-3 or TRBV12-4 to TRBJ2-5; D is undetermined. This CDR3 region has 13 residues. The germline V and J ends were trimmed by 3 bases and 5 bases, with 10 bases remaining between them. For the CDR3, the DNA is TGTGCCAGCAGTTTGTTCCAGTCGGAGACCCAGTACTTC. Amino acid sequence: CASSLFQSETQYF.

The gene calls are TRBV11-2 and TRBJ2-2, with 13 bases that match TRBD2. The CDR3 runs to 15 residues. V lost 5 bases and J lost 7; bases outside the gene matches: 4. Germline lookup yields CDR1 SGHAT and CDR2 FQNNGV. For the CDR3, the DNA is TGTGCCAGCAGCCAGGGGACTAGCGGGGTCGGGGAGCTGTTTTTT. Residues: CASSQGTSGVGELFF.

The V call is TRBV10-3, the J call TRBJ1-1; D gene uncertain. With 0 bases removed from V and 1 base from J, the gap between germline ends came to 3 bases. The CDR3 loop spans 13 amino acids. Germline V gene sequence: CDR1 ENHRY, CDR2 SYGVKD. CDR3 sequence (DNA): TGTGCCATCAGTGAGTCCAGGAACACTGAAGCTTTCTTT. It codes for CAISESRNTEAFF.

V usage is TRBV5-1 and J usage is TRBJ2-5; 9 bases are shared with TRBD1. V dropped 0 bases and J dropped 0; count of bases not matched to a gene: 3. The germline CDR1 and CDR2 sequences are SGHRS and YFSETQ. The CDR3 is made up of 16 amino acids. The CDR3 here is CASSLGGTGNQETQYF. CDR3 sequence (DNA): TGCGCCAGCAGCTTGGGGGGGACAGGGAACCAAGAGACCCAGTACTTC.

The chain links TRBV12-3 or TRBV12-4 to TRBJ2-7; 8 bases align to TRBD2. The CDR3 runs to 13 residues. The ends lost 9 bases at V and 2 bases at J; junction bases unmatched: 6. The CDR3 DNA reads as TGTGCCAGTCACCGGGGGGGTGCCTACGAGCAGTACTTC. This sequence encodes CASHRGGAYEQYF.

The chain is built from TRBV19 and TRBJ1-3; D may be TRBD1 (6 bases). The CDR3 runs 14 residues. V was pared by 6 bases and J by 2 bases, with 11 bases between. Per germline, CDR1 LNHDA and CDR2 SQIVND (reference sequence). The CDR3 DNA sequence: TGTGCCAGTAGCCCGGGGGGCCCTGGAAACACCATATATTTT. Translation: CASSPGGPGNTIYF.

The gene calls are TRBV2 and TRBJ2-3; 10 bases fit TRBD2. With 4 bases clipped from V and 4 bases from J, the junction kept 14 bases outside the gene matches. In germline, CDR1 is SNHLY, CDR2 FYNNEI. The CDR3 extends over 18 amino acids. The chain's CDR3 is CASSGGSGGPLGSDTQYF. Written as DNA, the CDR3 is TGTGCCAGCAGTGGTGGTAGCGGGGGGCCCTTGGGGTCAGATACGCAGTATTTT.

This clone was recorded only once. The gene calls are TRBV5-1 and TRBJ2-3, with 10 bases that match TRBD2. This CDR3 region has 17 residues. Germline values: CDR1 SGHRS, CDR2 YFSETQ. Trimming cost V 3 bases and J 5 bases; bases outside gene matches: 12. The DNA of the CDR3 is TGCGCCAGCAGCTCCGGGGGAGCTAGCGGGGGCGTAGATACGCAGTATTTT. As protein: CASSSGGASGGVDTQYF.

This clone was seen just once. V usage is TRBV11-1 and J usage is TRBJ2-7, with TRBD1 identical over 7 bases. V lost 6 bases to trimming and J lost 2 bases; unmatched junction nucleotides: 7. CDR1 and CDR2 from the germline V gene are SGHAT and FQDESV (reference sequence). The CDR3 is made up of 14 amino acids. CDR3 DNA sequence: TGTGCCAGCAGTCTGGACAGGCAAACCTACGAGCAGTACTTC. It is translated as CASSLDRQTYEQYF.

V and J are TRBV6-1 and TRBJ1-4; TRBD1 might be the D (6 bases). This CDR3 has 16 amino acids. V lost 2 bases to trimming and J lost 7 bases, with 17 bases between them. In germline, CDR1 is MNHNS, CDR2 SASEGT. The DNA for the CDR3 is TGTGCCAGCAGTGAATCCACAGGGCTTGGTGGTGAAAAACTGTTTTTT. It yields the protein CASSESTGLGGEKLFF.

On this clone itself: Other DNA sequences in this sample translate to the same CDR3. The chain carries TRBV6-6 and TRBJ1-1, with 7 nucleotides matching TRBD1. The CDR3 covers 13 residues. Germline V lookup: CDR1 MNHNY, CDR2 SVGAGI (reference sequence). V dropped 6 bases and J dropped 3; count of bases not matched to a gene: 4. The CDR3 DNA sequence: TGTGCCAGCAGCTACGGACAGGACACTGAAGCTTTCTTT. It is translated as CASSYGQDTEAFF.

This chain uses TRBV18 with TRBJ2-5; D remains unclear. Trimming removed 0 bases at V and 0 bases at J, with 5 bases between. The CDR3 is 14 residues long. The germline V gene encodes CDR1 KGHSH and CDR2 LQKENI. CDR3 loop: CASSPPDNQETQYF. The CDR3 bases are TGTGCCAGCTCACCACCTGACAACCAAGAGACCCAGTACTTC.

V usage is TRBV19 and J usage is TRBJ2-1; a weak D match, TRBD2 (6 bases). The V gene lost 5 bases and the J gene lost 5 bases, with 16 bases spanning the gap. The CDR3 runs to 15 residues. Germline-derived CDR1 and CDR2 are LNHDA and SQIVND (reference sequence). CDR3 DNA: TGTGCCAGTAGTCTCCGGGGGACCGGGAACAATGAGCAGTTCTTC. Its translation: CASSLRGTGNNEQFF.